This T cell receptor (beta chain) originates from a study of blood T cells in healthy people across ages. V lost 3 bases to trimming and J lost 2 bases; unmatched junction nucleotides: 7. Germline V gene data show CDR1 as SGHRS and CDR2 as YFSETQ. CDR3 length equals 15 residues. The use of a sample-barcoded 5' primer and a J-beta primer mix characterized a second PCR of about 7 to 12 cycles. One entry per CDR3 protein, called by TCRdb with MiXCR from the 5' RACE reads. The table shows 750,000 to 950,000 distinct CDR3 sequences, with more than 25% occurring only once. These data were also filed under a second study, of T cells of mothers and their children.

The sequencing sample was made of blood. The chain has TRBV5-1 and TRBJ2-5; 7 bases are a match to TRBD2. The receptor comes from a boy aged 5-17 years in good health. The CDR3 DNA is TGCGCCAGCAGCTCCATGGGGGGGAAGCAAGAGACCCAGTACTTC. Translated, it gives CASSSMGGKQETQYF.